The source of this T cell receptor beta chain is a study of T cells after yellow fever vaccination. The CDR3 covers 15 residues. V was cut by 5 bases and J by 5 bases, with 18 bases left in between. Germline-derived CDR1 and CDR2 are SGHTA and FQGNSA. The TCR cDNA carried a universal primer site and UMIs from 5'RACE template switching. In TCRdb, the 5' RACE reads were re-called with MiXCR into one record per CDR3 protein. The table records 250,000 to 400,000 distinct CDR3 sequences, about 4.5% of them present only once. Whole-study results and caveats: After the booster, about 95% of CD4 and roughly nine tenths of CD8 primary-response clones were re-detected. The secondary response peaked faster, at day 5 versus 15, but was weaker. The bulk population could contribute abundant contaminating clonotypes to FACS-sorted repertoires.

This clonotype was detected many times. Antigen specificity is unknown. The TCR was taken from a man aged 18 to 29 who received the YFV17D yellow fever vaccine. The sample consisted of PBMCs, taken 15 days after the yellow fever booster vaccination. The chain recombines TRBV7-2 with TRBJ1-1; unclear D gene. CDR3 region: CASSLGASGGTEAFF. The CDR3 DNA sequence: TGTGCCAGCAGCCTTGGTGCGTCGGGCGGAACTGAAGCTTTCTTT. The full variable domain, rest sourced from reference TRBV7-2 and TRBJ1-1, is GAGVSQSPSNKVTEKGKDVELRCDPISGHTALYWYRQSLGQGLEFLIYFQGNSAPDKSGLPSDRFSAERTGGSVSTLTIQRTQQEDSAVYLCASSLGASGGTEAFFGQGTRLTVV.